A single sample gave rise to the 29 T cell receptor beta chains below, sequenced in a study of T cells expressing NK-cell markers. One entry per CDR3 protein, without DNA, is what TCRdb gives after re-calling the 5' RACE reads. The listing records approximately 550,000 distinct CDR3 sequences. The sequenced sample consisted of blood T cells: a sorted CD56 or NKG2C T cell subset, CD4+ or CD8+ T cells, or bulk PBMC T cells (not recorded which). Receptors originate from a young man in good health.

J is TRBJ1-2 and V is TRBV25-1; no DNA is available, so the TRBD1 call from TCRdb remains unchecked. The CDR3 loop spans 14 amino acids. From germline, CDR1 is MGHDK and CDR2 SYGVNS. The CDR3 is CASSGVGTVRGYTF.

The chain uses TRBV18 and TRBJ2-1; TCRdb's assignment of TRBD1 cannot be checked, as there is no DNA. The germline V gene encodes CDR1 KGHSH and CDR2 LQKENI. The CDR3 sequence is 14 residues long. The CDR3 sequence: CASSPTDSYNEQFF.

The chain carries TRBV12-3 or TRBV12-4 and TRBJ2-1; TCRdb names TRBD2, which stays unverified in the absence of DNA. The CDR3 is made up of 18 amino acids. The CDR3 spells CASRPGLAGELVFNEQFF.

The J gene is TRBJ2-1, the V gene TRBV6-2 or TRBV6-3; TCRdb designates TRBD2, a call that cannot be tested without DNA. This CDR3 has 17 residues. Germline CDR1 MNHEY, CDR2 SVGEGT. This CDR3 is CASSYPSGLAGYNEQFF.

The CDR3 spells CSARETPGTGYQPQHF. The V and J genes are TRBV20-1 and TRBJ1-5; there is no DNA to check the TCRdb D call of TRBD1. The germline V gene has CDR1 DFQATT and CDR2 SNEGSKA (reference sequence). This CDR3 spans 16 amino acids.

J is TRBJ2-1 and V is TRBV7-2; TCRdb indicates TRBD2, and absent DNA this call remains unverified. Per germline, CDR1 SGHTA and CDR2 FQGNSA. This CDR3 region has 15 residues. The CDR3 loop is CASSRTSGEYNEQFF.

The V call is TRBV2, the J call TRBJ2-1; without DNA, the TCRdb call of TRBD1 cannot be checked. The V gene's germline CDR1 is SNHLY and CDR2 FYNNEI. The length of the CDR3 is 12 residues. The CDR3: CASRDPWGEQFF.

The rearrangement joins TRBV5-6 to TRBJ2-7; TCRdb designates TRBD2, a call that cannot be tested without DNA. Germline V gene sequence: CDR1 SGHDT, CDR2 YYEEEE. This CDR3 is 17 amino acids long. The CDR3 here is CASSLVGGPVGEEEQYF.

The gene calls are TRBV20-1 and TRBJ2-3; TCRdb lists TRBD2, though no DNA is available to test this call. There are 15 residues in the CDR3. Germline CDR1 DFQATT, CDR2 SNEGSKA (reference sequence). CDR3 residues: CSARSGGEPTDTQYF.

The genes are TRBV6-6 and TRBJ1-4. This CDR3 has 13 amino acids. Germline V CDR1 and CDR2: MNHNY, SVGAGI (reference sequence). CDR3 in amino acids: CASSSQRNEKLFF.

The rearrangement links TRBV12-3 or TRBV12-4 to TRBJ2-2; the D call of TRBD2 rests on TCRdb alone, since no DNA is present to check it. The CDR3 runs to 17 residues. CDR3 protein: CASTPGLAGKNTGELFF.

The chain is built from TRBV18 and TRBJ2-5; the TRBD1 assignment by TCRdb is unverifiable without DNA. The CDR3 runs 18 residues. Germline CDR1 reads KGHSH; CDR2 reads LQKENI. CDR3 sequence: CASSLTGTGPLLQETQYF.

This chain connects TRBV11-2 to TRBJ2-6; the TCRdb D gene call, TRBD2, has no DNA to confirm it. CDR3 length: 18 residues. Germline V lookup: CDR1 SGHAT, CDR2 FQNNGV. This chain's CDR3 is CASSSPTGTSRTANVLTF.

V usage is TRBV29-1 and J usage is TRBJ1-1; no DNA is available, so the TRBD1 call from TCRdb remains unchecked. This CDR3 has 14 amino acids. Per the germline V gene, CDR1 is SQVTM and CDR2 is ANQGSEA. The CDR3 spells CSVEGLRVNTEAFF.

J is TRBJ2-1 and V is TRBV5-5; TCRdb returns TRBD2, unconfirmable since there is no DNA. The CDR3 has 14 residues. The germline CDR1 and CDR2 sequences are SGHKS and YYEKEE (reference sequence). CDR3: CASSFEGATNEQFF.

The V and J genes are TRBV7-9 and TRBJ2-7; absent DNA, TCRdb's TRBD2 call cannot be checked. The V gene's germline CDR1 is SEHNR and CDR2 FQNEAQ (reference sequence). CDR3 length: 14 amino acids. This CDR3 reads CASSPLAASSEQYF.

This chain joins TRBV24-1 and TRBJ2-2; TCRdb lists TRBD1, though no DNA is available to test this call. CDR3 length: 16 residues. Germline V gene lookup returns CDR1 KGHDR and CDR2 SFDVKD. This chain's CDR3 is CATNRLRQTNTGELFF.

This chain joins TRBV11-1 and TRBJ2-1. This CDR3 comprises 18 residues. Looked up from germline, CDR1 is SGHAT and CDR2 is FQDESV (reference sequence). The CDR3 loop reads CASSQSIMRSSSYNEQFF.

The chain employs TRBV5-1 and TRBJ1-2; absent DNA, TCRdb's TRBD1 call cannot be checked. The CDR3 sequence is 15 residues long. Per germline, CDR1 SGHRS and CDR2 YFSETQ. The chain's CDR3 is CASSLAAGTGYGYTF.

The chain recombines TRBV27 with TRBJ2-3; TCRdb indicates TRBD2, and absent DNA this call remains unverified. CDR1 and CDR2 from the germline V gene are MNHEY and SMNVEV (reference sequence). The CDR3 is 18 residues long. The CDR3 here is CASSLRERLAEHTDTQYF.

The chain uses TRBV14 and TRBJ1-2; TCRdb reports TRBD1, a call that lacks DNA to check it against. Germline CDR1 SGHDN, CDR2 FVKESK. The CDR3 length is 13 residues. The CDR3 loop reads CASSAGTAYGYTF. Complete variable domain (other parts from reference TRBV14 and TRBJ1-2): EAGVTQFPSHSVIEKGQTVTLRCDPISGHDNLYWYRRVMGKEIKFLLHFVKESKQDESGMPNNRFLAERTGGTYSTLKVQPAELEDSGVYFCASSAGTAYGYTFGSGTRLTVV.

This rearrangement joins TRBV29-1 to TRBJ2-2; TCRdb's D call, TRBD1, is unchecked because there is no DNA. The CDR3 length is 13 residues. CDR1 is SQVTM and CDR2 is ANQGSEA in the germline V gene. CDR3 sequence reads: CSVVEGGHGELFF.

This chain connects TRBV20-1 to TRBJ2-7; lacking DNA, the TRBD2 call made by TCRdb goes unchecked. This CDR3 region has 14 residues. Germline CDR1 is DFQATT and CDR2 is SNEGSKA (reference sequence). The CDR3 is CSARMSGNSYEQYF.

The chain couples TRBV7-2 to TRBJ2-7; checking the TCRdb D call of TRBD2 is not possible without DNA. The germline V gene has CDR1 SGHTA and CDR2 FQGNSA. This CDR3 region has 15 residues. This CDR3 reads CASSPGTRPTYEQYF.

The gene calls are TRBV5-1 and TRBJ2-4; TCRdb's D gene call, TRBD2, goes unchecked for lack of DNA. Germline V gives CDR1 SGHRS, CDR2 YFSETQ. This CDR3 has 15 residues. CDR3: CASSLAGALENIQYF. Looking up the rest from reference TRBV5-1 and TRBJ2-4 gives the full variable domain: KAGVTQTPRYLIKTRGQQVTLSCSPISGHRSVSWYQQTPGQGLQFLFEYFSETQRNKGNFPGRFSGRQFSNSRSEMNVSTLELGDSALYLCASSLAGALENIQYFGAGTRLSVL.

The chain carries TRBV6-2 or TRBV6-3 and TRBJ1-1. Germline CDR1 MNHEY, CDR2 SVGEGT. The CDR3 contains 13 residues. The CDR3 loop reads CASSYRVGTMAFF.

The chain employs TRBV20-1 and TRBJ1-3. CDR3 length: 14 amino acids. Looked up from germline, CDR1 is DFQATT and CDR2 is SNEGSKA (reference sequence). The CDR3 region is CSARTFSSGNTIYF.

V usage is TRBV5-1 and J usage is TRBJ2-5; the D call of TRBD2 rests on TCRdb alone, since no DNA is present to check it. Germline V gene lookup returns CDR1 SGHRS and CDR2 YFSETQ. The CDR3 is 17 amino acids. CDR3 sequence: CASSPPGLAGLQETQYF.

The V and J genes are TRBV7-3 and TRBJ2-3; TCRdb returns TRBD1, unconfirmable since there is no DNA. The germline CDR1 and CDR2 sequences are SGHTA and FQGTGA. The CDR3 is made up of 15 amino acids. The CDR3 is CASSLEGVNTDTQYF.